This TCR beta chain is drawn from a study of blood T cell repertoires in COVID-19. Overall study: Whether acute or convalescent, the COVID-19 samples came from the United States, Italy and Spain. PBMCs, B-cell-depleted T cells, or T cells provided the cDNA or gDNA that made up the material.

Profiled with immunoSEQ multiplex PCR; TCRdb holds only in-frame clones, not every one. The table records about 42,000 clones, around 76% of them present only once. Specimen: peripheral blood. The origin of this receptor is an older man with active or convalescent COVID-19.

In nucleotides, the CDR3 is TGTGCCAGCAGATTACAGGGGGGATCTGGCTACACCTTC. Encoded protein: CASRLQGGSGYTF. V is TRBV28 and J is TRBJ1-2; TRBD1 matches 8 bases. The length of the CDR3 is 13 residues. Per the germline V gene, CDR1 is MDHEN and CDR2 is SYDVKM. Trimming took 6 bases from V and 7 from J; bases not matched to a gene: 7.